A single sample is the source of the 16 T cell receptor beta chains below, sequenced in a study of graft-versus-host responses after intestinal transplantation. Here immunoSEQ multiplex PCR was the method, and the copy in TCRdb shows in-frame clones only, minus some. The repertoire includes tens of thousands of clones, around 89% of them detected once, and approximately 2.7% sits in the top ten. Their antigens are not known. This material consisted of unstimulated CD8+ T cells sorted from spleen or lymph node cells, taken before intestinal transplant. These receptors were taken from a human donor who received an intestinal transplant.

The chain recombines TRBV23-1 with TRBJ2-1, with 7 bases matching TRBD1. TRBV23-1 is sorted into the ORF group, with uncertain function. The CDR3 covers 14 residues. J lost 6 bases, V lost 4 bases, and 6 bases had no gene match. The chain's CDR3 is CASSPGKGANEQFF. The CDR3 DNA reads as TGCGCCAGCAGTCCCGGTAAGGGGGCCAATGAGCAGTTCTTC.

The chain has TRBV5-5 and TRBJ2-7; no clear D gene. V lost 0 bases, J lost 5 bases, and 6 bases lay in between. The CDR3 covers 12 residues. Germline assignment: CDR1 SGHKS and CDR2 YYEKEE (reference sequence). CDR3 nucleotide sequence: TGTGCCAGCAGCTTGGGCCAGGACGAGCAGTACTTC. Translation: CASSLGQDEQYF.

This clone was found once. The V call is TRBV1, the J call TRBJ2-5; the table's D call, TRBD2, has no DNA check behind it. TRBV1 is described as a pseudogene. CDR3 length: 17 amino acids. The CDR3 DNA sequence: TGCACCAGCAGCCAACCGATCCGGGAGGCCCATGGGGAGACCCAGTACTTC. Translated: CTSSQPIREAHGETQYF.

The chain carries TRBV4-1 and TRBJ2-5; maybe TRBD1 (5 bases). Trimming shortened V by 0 bases and J by 4 bases, and 9 bases separated the two germline ends. The CDR3 runs to 14 residues. Germline V lookup: CDR1 MGHRA, CDR2 YSYEKL. CDR3 bases: TGCGCCAGCAGCCAAGAAGGGGTGGGAGAGACCCAGTACTTC. Amino acid sequence: CASSQEGVGETQYF.

The J gene is TRBJ1-4, the V gene TRBV6-5; D gene uncertain. Germline CDR1 reads MNHEY; CDR2 reads SVGAGI. The CDR3 extends over 15 amino acids. V was shortened by 0 bases and J by 8 bases, with 13 bases between the two germline ends. The CDR3, as DNA: TGTGCCAGCAGTTACTCTTGGGGAGAGGTGGAAAAACTGTTTTTT. The encoded protein is CASSYSWGEVEKLFF.

This chain links TRBV7-2 with TRBJ1-5; 9 bases are a match to TRBD1. Trimming at V came to 6 bases and at J to 9 bases, leaving 6 bases not matched to a gene. CDR3 length equals 13 residues. The germline V gene encodes CDR1 SGHTA and CDR2 FQGNSA. The CDR3 loop is CASSWTGVRPQHF. CDR3 nucleotide sequence: TGTGCCAGCAGTTGGACAGGGGTAAGGCCCCAGCATTTT.

The chain employs TRBV9 and TRBJ2-7; 7 bases match TRBD2. CDR3 size: 13 residues. Germline-derived CDR1 and CDR2 are SGDLS and YYNGEE. Germline trimming cut 2 bases from V and 5 bases from J; bases unmatched to any gene: 4. Here the CDR3 DNA reads TGTGCCAGCAGCGTGGGGGGGGGAGACGAGCAGTACTTC. This gives the protein CASSVGGGDEQYF.

This clone was counted only a few times. The V call is TRBV28, the J call TRBJ2-7, with 9 bases that match TRBD2. Per the germline V gene, CDR1 is MDHEN and CDR2 is SYDVKM. The CDR3 runs 13 residues. Germline trimming cut 7 bases from V and 2 bases from J; bases unmatched to any gene: 3. In nucleotides, the CDR3 is TGTGCCAGCACTGCTAGCGGGGCCTACGAGCAGTACTTC. Amino acids: CASTASGAYEQYF.

The chain uses TRBV27 and TRBJ2-7, with 7 nucleotides matching TRBD2. V lost 5 bases to trimming and J lost 2 bases; unmatched junction nucleotides: 18. Germline V gives CDR1 MNHEY, CDR2 SMNVEV (reference sequence). This CDR3 has 18 residues. The CDR3, as DNA: TGTGCCAGCAGTCCACATTTAACGGGAGGTACACGCGCCTACGAGCAGTACTTC. Residues: CASSPHLTGGTRAYEQYF.

As for this clone: One end of the junction does not line up with germline, which may come from a read error. This chain uses TRBV7-7 with TRBJ2-3, with 7 bases identical to TRBD2. The CDR3 length is 17 residues. Germline-derived CDR1 and CDR2 are SSHAT and FNYEAQ (reference sequence). The CDR3 sequence: CASSSAVGLGGTDTQYF. CDR3 coding DNA: TGTGCTAGCAGCTCCGCCGTTGGACTCGGGGGGACAGATACGCAGTATTTT.

The rearrangement uses TRBV6-1 and TRBJ1-6; D gene unclear. Trimming removed 6 bases at V and 0 bases at J, with 6 bases between. Germline CDR1 is MNHNS and CDR2 is SASEGT. This CDR3 comprises 14 residues. This chain's CDR3 is CASRFSSYNSPLHF. DNA of the CDR3: TGTGCCAGCAGGTTTAGCTCCTATAATTCACCCCTCCACTTT.

The chain couples TRBV13 to TRBJ1-2, with D possibly being TRBD1 (6 bases). This CDR3 has 15 amino acids. V lost 6 bases to trimming and J lost 6 bases, with 20 bases between them. Germline CDR1 reads PRHDT; CDR2 reads FYEKMQ (reference sequence). CDR3 sequence: CASSDPDLRGNGYTF. CDR3 nucleotide sequence: TGTGCCAGCAGTGACCCCGACCTAAGGGGGAATGGCTACACCTTC.

This clone has a single count. The gene calls are TRBV4-2 and TRBJ2-7; 8 positions agree with TRBD2. CDR1 and CDR2 (germline): LGHNA, YNFKEQ. This CDR3 has 16 amino acids. With 0 bases clipped from V and 4 bases from J, the junction kept 8 bases outside the gene matches. In nucleotides, the CDR3 is TGTGCCAGCAGCCAAGAAGGCGCGGGGGGCCCGTACGAGCAGTACTTC. As protein: CASSQEGAGGPYEQYF.

This clone was seen just once. The chain uses TRBV5-1 and TRBJ1-1; TRBD1 aligns across 7 bases. This CDR3 is 15 amino acids long. V shed 4 bases and J 1 base; nucleotides not matched to a gene: 7. From germline, CDR1 is SGHRS and CDR2 YFSETQ. CDR3 nucleotide sequence: TGCGCCAGCAGCCTCAGGGGGGTCGGGAACACTGAAGCTTTCTTT. It encodes CASSLRGVGNTEAFF.

This clone showed up just a few times. The rearrangement links TRBV4-1 to TRBJ2-2, with 8 bases fitting TRBD1. V trimming: 2 bases; J trimming: 6 bases; junction bases outside the gene matches: 8. CDR3 length: 16 residues. CDR1 is MGHRA and CDR2 is YSYEKL in the germline V gene. The CDR3 protein is CASSQLWQGAAGELFF. Here the CDR3 DNA reads TGCGCCAGCAGCCAATTGTGGCAGGGGGCGGCCGGGGAGCTGTTTTTT.

The chain has TRBV5-4 and TRBJ2-3; TRBD1 aligns across 7 bases. Looked up from germline, CDR1 is SGHNT and CDR2 is YYREEE (reference sequence). CDR3 length: 16 residues. V trimming: 1 base; J trimming: 4 bases; junction bases outside the gene matches: 9. The CDR3 DNA is TGTGCCAGCAGCTTGTATCCGGGACAGACCGCAGATACGCAGTATTTT. Its translation is CASSLYPGQTADTQYF.